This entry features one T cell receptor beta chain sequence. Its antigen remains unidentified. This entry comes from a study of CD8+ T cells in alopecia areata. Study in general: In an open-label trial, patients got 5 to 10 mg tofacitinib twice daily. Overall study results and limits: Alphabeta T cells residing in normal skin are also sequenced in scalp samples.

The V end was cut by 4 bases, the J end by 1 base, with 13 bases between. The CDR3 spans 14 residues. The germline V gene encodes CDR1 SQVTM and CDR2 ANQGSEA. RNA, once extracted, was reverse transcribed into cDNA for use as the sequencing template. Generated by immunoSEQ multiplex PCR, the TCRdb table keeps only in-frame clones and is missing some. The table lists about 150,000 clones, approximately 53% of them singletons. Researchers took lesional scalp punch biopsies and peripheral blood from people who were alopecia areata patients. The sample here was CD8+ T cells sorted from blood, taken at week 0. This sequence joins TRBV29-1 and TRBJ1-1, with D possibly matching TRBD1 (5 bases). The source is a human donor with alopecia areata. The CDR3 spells CSVGGGTRNTEAFF. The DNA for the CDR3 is TGCAGCGTTGGGGGTGGGACGCGGAACACTGAAGCTTTCTTT.